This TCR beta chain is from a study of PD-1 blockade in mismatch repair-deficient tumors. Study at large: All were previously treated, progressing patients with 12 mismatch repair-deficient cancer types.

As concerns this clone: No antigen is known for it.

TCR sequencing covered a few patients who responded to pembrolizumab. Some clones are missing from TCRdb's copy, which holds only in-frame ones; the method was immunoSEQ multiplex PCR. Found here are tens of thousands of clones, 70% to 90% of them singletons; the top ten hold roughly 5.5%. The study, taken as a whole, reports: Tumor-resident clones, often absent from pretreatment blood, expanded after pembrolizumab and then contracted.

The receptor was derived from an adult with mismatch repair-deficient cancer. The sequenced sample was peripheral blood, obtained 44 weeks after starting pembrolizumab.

The DNA of the CDR3 is TGTGCCAGCAGCGTAAGAGGGGGCGTAAACACCGGGGAGCTGTTTTTT. This gives the protein CASSVRGGVNTGELFF. The rearrangement links TRBV9 to TRBJ2-2, with 7 bases aligning to TRBD1. J gave up 2 bases and V 1 base, and 5 bases lay outside the gene matches. Germline CDR1 SGDLS, CDR2 YYNGEE. There are 16 residues in the CDR3.